A selection of T cell receptor beta chains follows, all from one sample in a study of T cell repertoires in cytomegalovirus infection. Each CDR3 protein gets one entry after TCRdb re-called the reads with MiXCR. The data contain hundreds of thousands of distinct CDR3 sequences, 15% to 20% of them seen just once; the ten biggest clones take up 9.5% to 15%. The sequenced sample consisted of PBMCs. Receptors originate from a human donor in good health (CMV status not recorded). Some clones in this sample may be carry-over from other donors' samples. Each CDR3 is given with its conserved first and last residue. Fields, in order: V gene, clone size, J gene, D gene, CDR3 length, CDR3 protein, CDR3 DNA. A D gene is named only where the DNA matches it firmly. Clone size is given for some rows only: seen once, a few or many times, or a class if the clone is expanded.

v_call: TRBV12-3/TRBV12-4
clone_size: few
j_call: TRBJ2-7
d_call: TRBD1
cdr3_length: 13
cdr3_aa: CASRMTGDHEQYF
cdr3_nt: TGTGCCAGCAGAATGACAGGGGACCACGAGCAGTACTTC

v_call: TRBV2
clone_size: many
j_call: TRBJ1-4
d_call: TRBD1
cdr3_length: 14
cdr3_aa: CASSERQGSEKLFF
cdr3_nt: TGTGCCAGCAGTGAGCGACAGGGGAGTGAAAAACTGTTTTTT

v_call: TRBV11-2
clone_size: many
j_call: TRBJ2-2
d_call: NA
cdr3_length: 15
cdr3_aa: CASSFGGWGTGELFF
cdr3_nt: TGTGCCAGCAGCTTTGGGGGATGGGGCACCGGGGAGCTGTTTTTT

v_call: TRBV6-1
clone_size: many
j_call: TRBJ1-5
d_call: TRBD1
cdr3_length: 15
cdr3_aa: CASSLQGTGRGPQHF
cdr3_nt: TGTGCCAGCAGTTTGCAGGGGACAGGGCGGGGGCCCCAGCATTTT

v_call: TRBV24-1
clone_size: NA
j_call: TRBJ2-1
d_call: NA
cdr3_length: 14
cdr3_aa: CATSGPGTINEQFF
cdr3_nt: TGTGCCACCAGTGGTCCGGGAACGATCAATGAGCAGTTCTTC

v_call: TRBV6-2/TRBV6-3
clone_size: few
j_call: TRBJ2-1
d_call: TRBD1
cdr3_length: 15
cdr3_aa: CASSIQGISYNEQFF
cdr3_nt: TGTGCCAGCAGCATACAGGGGATATCCTACAATGAGCAGTTCTTC

v_call: TRBV4-1
clone_size: NA
j_call: TRBJ2-3
d_call: NA
cdr3_length: 13
cdr3_aa: CASRSPGLDTQYF
cdr3_nt: TGCGCCAGCCGCTCACCGGGACTCGATACGCAGTATTTT

v_call: TRBV20-1
clone_size: few
j_call: TRBJ1-5
d_call: NA
cdr3_length: 14
cdr3_aa: CSPIRLDGNQPQHF
cdr3_nt: TGCAGTCCGATACGCCTCGATGGCAATCAGCCCCAGCATTTT

v_call: TRBV7-9
clone_size: NA
j_call: TRBJ2-1
d_call: TRBD2
cdr3_length: 17
cdr3_aa: CASSTQTGTSFYNEQFF
cdr3_nt: TGTGCCAGCAGCACTCAAACCGGGACTAGCTTTTACAATGAGCAGTTCTTC

v_call: TRBV28
clone_size: many
j_call: TRBJ1-2
d_call: TRBD1
cdr3_length: 14
cdr3_aa: CASSEGQGGYGYTF
cdr3_nt: TGTGCCAGCAGCGAGGGACAGGGGGGCTATGGCTACACCTTC

v_call: TRBV12-3/TRBV12-4
clone_size: NA
j_call: TRBJ2-6
d_call: TRBD1
cdr3_length: 16
cdr3_aa: CASQGQGARGANVLTF
cdr3_nt: TGTGCCAGCCAGGGTCAGGGGGCGCGGGGGGCCAACGTCCTGACTTTC

v_call: TRBV7-3
clone_size: many
j_call: TRBJ2-2
d_call: TRBD1
cdr3_length: 12
cdr3_aa: CASSRGQGGLFF
cdr3_nt: TGTGCCAGCAGCCGCGGACAGGGAGGGCTGTTTTTT

v_call: TRBV3-1
clone_size: medium-sized
j_call: TRBJ2-5
d_call: TRBD2
cdr3_length: 16
cdr3_aa: CASSQGLAGGKETQYF
cdr3_nt: TGTGCCAGCAGCCAAGGACTAGCGGGGGGCAAAGAGACCCAGTACTTC

v_call: TRBV6-2/TRBV6-3
clone_size: many
j_call: TRBJ2-3
d_call: NA
cdr3_length: 16
cdr3_aa: CASQNPQGYSTDTQYF
cdr3_nt: TGTGCCAGCCAAAACCCCCAAGGGTACAGCACAGATACGCAGTATTTT

v_call: TRBV29-1
clone_size: few
j_call: TRBJ1-5
d_call: NA
cdr3_length: 15
cdr3_aa: CSVGDSISGNQPQHF
cdr3_nt: TGCAGCGTTGGAGACAGTATCTCTGGCAATCAGCCCCAGCATTTT

v_call: TRBV7-2
clone_size: many
j_call: TRBJ1-6
d_call: TRBD1
cdr3_length: 15
cdr3_aa: CASSLGQGMGSPLHF
cdr3_nt: TGTGCCAGCAGCTTAGGACAGGGGATGGGTTCACCCCTCCACTTT

v_call: TRBV7-2
clone_size: few
j_call: TRBJ2-5
d_call: NA
cdr3_length: 12
cdr3_aa: CASSLGVETQYF
cdr3_nt: TGTGCCAGCAGCTTGGGGGTGGAGACCCAGTACTTC

v_call: TRBV12-3/TRBV12-4
clone_size: many
j_call: TRBJ1-2
d_call: NA
cdr3_length: 12
cdr3_aa: CASTPTDYGYTF
cdr3_nt: TGTGCCAGCACCCCAACGGACTATGGCTACACCTTC

v_call: TRBV6-2/TRBV6-3
clone_size: few
j_call: TRBJ2-1
d_call: NA
cdr3_length: 14
cdr3_aa: CASRDDFSYNEQFF
cdr3_nt: TGTGCCAGCAGGGACGATTTCTCCTACAATGAGCAGTTCTTC

v_call: TRBV10-3
clone_size: NA
j_call: TRBJ1-3
d_call: NA
cdr3_length: 16
cdr3_aa: CAISGTDSVSGNTIYF
cdr3_nt: TGTGCCATCAGTGGAACGGACAGTGTCTCTGGAAACACCATATATTTT

v_call: TRBV7-2
clone_size: many
j_call: TRBJ1-3
d_call: NA
cdr3_length: 13
cdr3_aa: CASRSIGGNTIYF
cdr3_nt: TGTGCCAGCAGGAGTATAGGAGGAAACACCATATATTTT

v_call: TRBV4-1
clone_size: NA
j_call: TRBJ1-5
d_call: NA
cdr3_length: 16
cdr3_aa: CASSQVGELDNQPQHF
cdr3_nt: TGCGCCAGCAGCCAAGTGGGGGAACTCGATAATCAGCCCCAGCATTTT

v_call: TRBV20-1
clone_size: NA
j_call: TRBJ1-6
d_call: TRBD1
cdr3_length: 15
cdr3_aa: CSARISGQGNSPLHF
cdr3_nt: TGCAGTGCCAGGATTTCCGGACAGGGTAATTCACCCCTCCACTTT

v_call: TRBV12-3/TRBV12-4
clone_size: few
j_call: TRBJ2-7
d_call: NA
cdr3_length: 14
cdr3_aa: CASSFSRETYEQYF
cdr3_nt: TGTGCCAGCAGTTTTTCCAGGGAAACGTACGAGCAGTACTTC